The text below deals with one TCR beta chain. TCRdb keeps only in-frame clones here, not all; method: immunoSEQ multiplex PCR. The sample carries approximately 230,000 clones, about nine tenths recorded once. This sample is drawn from a study of blood T cell repertoires in COVID-19. With 0 bases clipped from V and 3 bases from J, the junction kept 7 bases outside the gene matches. The CDR3 runs 17 residues. In germline, CDR1 is SGHNT, CDR2 YYREEE (reference sequence). Ages ranged from roughly 18 to 100 years, with residence in 24 US areas. Either two negative PCRs, clearance, or symptom resolution qualified Cohort 3 donors as recovered.

The specimen sequenced was PBMCs or T cells enriched from blood (not recorded which). The TCR originated in a woman aged 18-29 years who had recovered from COVID-19. The V call is TRBV5-4, the J call TRBJ2-2; the match to TRBD2 covers 8 bases. This chain's CDR3 is CASSLGTSGGYTGELFF. The CDR3 coding sequence is TGTGCCAGCAGCTTGGGAACTAGCGGAGGCTACACCGGGGAGCTGTTTTTT.